This T cell receptor beta chain comes out of a study of blood T cell repertoires in COVID-19. Whole-study context: The cDNA or gDNA used as material had been derived from T cells, B-cell-depleted T cells, or PBMCs.

Original analysis: Reference gene primer amplification in the assay estimated nucleated cell counts. Profiled with immunoSEQ multiplex PCR; TCRdb holds only in-frame clones, not every one. V, J and clone size are taken as reported in that table, and D and trimming were inferred from the DNA itself. The sample contains about 50,000 clones, about 88% of which appear only once. CDR3 length: 13 residues. CDR1 SGHRS and CDR2 YFSETQ come from the germline V gene. Trimming shortened V by 5 bases and J by 7 bases, and 15 bases separated the two germline ends. The origin of this receptor is a human donor in a cohort sampled during active COVID-19. This sequence joins TRBV5-1 and TRBJ2-5, with D perhaps matching TRBD2 (7 bases). Sequencing was carried out using peripheral blood. The CDR3, as DNA: TGCGCCAGCAGTCCCGAGGGGGGGCGGACCCAGTACTTC. It encodes CASSPEGGRTQYF.